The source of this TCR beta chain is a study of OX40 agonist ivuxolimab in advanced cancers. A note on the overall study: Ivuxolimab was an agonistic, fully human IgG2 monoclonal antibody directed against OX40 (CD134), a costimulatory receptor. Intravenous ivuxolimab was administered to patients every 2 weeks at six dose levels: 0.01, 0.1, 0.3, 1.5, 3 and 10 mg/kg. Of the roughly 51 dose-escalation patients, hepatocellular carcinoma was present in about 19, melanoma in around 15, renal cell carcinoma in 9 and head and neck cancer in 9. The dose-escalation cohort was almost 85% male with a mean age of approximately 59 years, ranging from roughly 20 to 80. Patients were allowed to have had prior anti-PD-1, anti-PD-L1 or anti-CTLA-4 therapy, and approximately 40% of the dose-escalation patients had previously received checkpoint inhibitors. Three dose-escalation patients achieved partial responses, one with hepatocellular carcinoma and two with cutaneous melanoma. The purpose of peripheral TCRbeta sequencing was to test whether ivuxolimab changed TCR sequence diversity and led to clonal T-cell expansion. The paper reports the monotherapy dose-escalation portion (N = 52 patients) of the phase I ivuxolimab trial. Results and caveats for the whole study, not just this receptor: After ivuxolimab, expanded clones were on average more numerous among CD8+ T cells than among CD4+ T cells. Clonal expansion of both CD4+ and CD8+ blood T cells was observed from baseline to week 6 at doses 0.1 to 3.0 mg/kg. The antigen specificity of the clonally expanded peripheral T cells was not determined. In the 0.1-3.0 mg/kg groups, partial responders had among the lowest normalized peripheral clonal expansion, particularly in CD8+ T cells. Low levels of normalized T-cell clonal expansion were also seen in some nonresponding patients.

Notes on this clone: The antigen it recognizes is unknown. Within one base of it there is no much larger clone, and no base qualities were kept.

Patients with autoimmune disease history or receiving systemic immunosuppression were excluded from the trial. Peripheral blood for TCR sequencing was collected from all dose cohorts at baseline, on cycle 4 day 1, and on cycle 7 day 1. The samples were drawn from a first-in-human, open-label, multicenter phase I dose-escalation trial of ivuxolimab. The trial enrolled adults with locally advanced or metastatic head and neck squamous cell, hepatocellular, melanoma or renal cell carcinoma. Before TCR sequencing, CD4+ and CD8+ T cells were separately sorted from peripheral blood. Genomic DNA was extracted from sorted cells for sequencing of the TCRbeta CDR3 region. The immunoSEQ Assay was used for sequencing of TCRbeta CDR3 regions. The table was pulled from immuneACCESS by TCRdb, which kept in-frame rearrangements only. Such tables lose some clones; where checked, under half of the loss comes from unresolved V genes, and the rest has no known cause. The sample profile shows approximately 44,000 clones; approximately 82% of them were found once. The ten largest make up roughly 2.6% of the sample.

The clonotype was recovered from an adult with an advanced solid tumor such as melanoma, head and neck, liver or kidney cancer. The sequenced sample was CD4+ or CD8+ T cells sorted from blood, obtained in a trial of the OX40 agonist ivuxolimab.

The CDR3 is CASSPANTGELFF. The nucleotides read TGTGCCAGCAGCCCCGCGAACACCGGGGAGCTGTTTTTT. The chain joins TRBV7-6 to TRBJ2-2; the D segment cannot be called with confidence. Reading the germline V gene gives CDR1 SGHVS and CDR2 FNYEAQ. V is clipped by 5 bases and J by 0 bases, and the sequence between their germline boundaries is 4 bases long. The CDR3 contains 13 residues, cysteine and phenylalanine counted. Solely the CDR3 DNA is kept, with 39 bases framed from the first base.